The clone carrying this TCR beta chain was counted a single time. Seattle's cohort entered during active infection and was followed longitudinally. The data belong to a study of blood T cell repertoires in COVID-19. In the study overall: The cDNA or gDNA used as material had been derived from T cells, B-cell-depleted T cells, or PBMCs.

The trim removed 6 bases at V and 0 bases at J, leaving 8 bases unmatched. Germline assignment: CDR1 MDHEN and CDR2 SYDVKM. This CDR3 is 16 amino acids long. Authors' data handling: Reference gene primer amplification yielded estimated nucleated cell counts. TCRdb's table, derived via immunoSEQ multiplex PCR, lists solely in-frame clones and lacks some. The DNA was the basis for D and trimming; V, J and clone size are from that table. Of 200,000 to 250,000 clones detected, 83% appear once; the ten largest clones hold around 1.3%. The sample taken for sequencing was peripheral blood. This receptor was taken from a woman younger than 45 with COVID-19, enrolled during active disease. The rearrangement uses TRBV28 and TRBJ1-1, with 9 bases identical to TRBD1. This chain's CDR3 is CASSQRTGAMNTEAFF. The CDR3 coding sequence is TGTGCCAGCAGCCAAAGGACAGGGGCCATGAACACTGAAGCTTTCTTT.